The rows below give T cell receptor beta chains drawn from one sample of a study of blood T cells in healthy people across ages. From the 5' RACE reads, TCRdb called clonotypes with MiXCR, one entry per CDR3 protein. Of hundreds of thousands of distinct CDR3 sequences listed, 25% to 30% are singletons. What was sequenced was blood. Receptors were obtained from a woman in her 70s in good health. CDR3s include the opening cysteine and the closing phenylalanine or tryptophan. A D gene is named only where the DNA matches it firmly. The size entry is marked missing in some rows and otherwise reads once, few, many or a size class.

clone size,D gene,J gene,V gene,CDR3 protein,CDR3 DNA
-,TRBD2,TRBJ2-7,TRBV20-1,CSPQGGAGGYEQYF,TGCAGTCCCCAAGGTGGCGCCGGGGGGTACGAGCAGTACTTC
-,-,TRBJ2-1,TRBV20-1,CSARDFPRHNEQFF,TGCAGTGCTAGAGATTTTCCCCGGCACAATGAGCAGTTCTTC
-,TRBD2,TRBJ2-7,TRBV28,CASRPGLAGAEQYF,TGTGCCAGCAGACCGGGACTAGCGGGGGCCGAGCAGTACTTC
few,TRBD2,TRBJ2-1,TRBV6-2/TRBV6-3,CASSQPPGLAGGSYNEQFF,TGTGCCAGCAGTCAACCTCCGGGACTAGCGGGAGGATCCTACAATGAGCAGTTCTTC
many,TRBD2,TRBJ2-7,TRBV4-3,CASSDSGTSGRAHF,TGCGCCAGCAGCGACTCCGGGACTAGCGGGAGGGCTCATTTC
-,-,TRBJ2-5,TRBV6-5,CASSYSHDQGTQYF,TGTGCCAGCAGTTATTCCCATGACCAGGGGACCCAGTACTTC
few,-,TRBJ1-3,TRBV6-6,CASRPPDGNTIYF,TGTGCCAGCAGGCCCCCCGACGGAAACACCATATATTTT
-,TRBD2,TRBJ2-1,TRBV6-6,CASSYPGLAGQEQFF,TGTGCCAGCAGTTACCCCGGACTAGCGGGACAGGAGCAGTTCTTC
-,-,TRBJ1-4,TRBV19,CASSIVQGPSTNEKLFF,TGTGCCAGTAGTATCGTCCAGGGACCTTCAACTAATGAAAAACTGTTTTTT
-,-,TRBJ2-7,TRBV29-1,CSVEAGSYEQYF,TGCAGCGTTGAGGCGGGGTCCTACGAGCAGTACTTC
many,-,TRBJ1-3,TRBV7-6,CASSFGGVSGNTIYF,TGTGCCAGCAGCTTCGGAGGGGTTTCTGGAAACACCATATATTTT
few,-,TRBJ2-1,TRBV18,CASSPLAEINEQFF,TGTGCCAGCTCACCTTTAGCGGAAATTAATGAGCAGTTCTTC
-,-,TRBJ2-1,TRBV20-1,CSASFFGVRLNEQFF,TGCAGTGCTAGTTTTTTCGGGGTAAGGTTGAATGAGCAGTTCTTC
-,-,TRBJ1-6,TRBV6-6,CASTRNRESPLHF,TGTGCCAGTACCCGAAACAGGGAATCACCCCTCCACTTT
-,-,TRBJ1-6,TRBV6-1,CASSVGDNTNSPLHF,TGTGCCAGCAGTGTAGGGGACAACACTAATTCACCCCTCCACTTT
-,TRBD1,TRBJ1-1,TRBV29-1,CSVARTGDTEAFF,TGCAGCGTTGCAAGGACAGGGGATACTGAAGCTTTCTTT
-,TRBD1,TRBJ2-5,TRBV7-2,CASSPGQGRSETQYF,TGTGCCAGCAGCCCAGGACAGGGTCGTTCGGAGACCCAGTACTTC
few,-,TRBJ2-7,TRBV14,CASSQDLGSYEQYF,TGTGCCAGCAGCCAAGATTTGGGCTCCTACGAGCAGTACTTC
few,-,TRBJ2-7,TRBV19,CASSIFGGVTYEQYF,TGTGCCAGTAGTATTTTTGGCGGGGTCACTTACGAGCAGTACTTC
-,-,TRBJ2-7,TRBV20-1,CSARDEVRGGIGLLAYEQYF,TGCAGTGCTAGAGATGAGGTTAGAGGGGGAATAGGACTGCTCGCCTACGAGCAGTACTTC
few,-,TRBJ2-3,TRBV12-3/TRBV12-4,CASSPLGGADTQYF,TGTGCCAGCAGTCCCCTAGGGGGGGCAGATACGCAGTATTTT
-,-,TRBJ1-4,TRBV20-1,CSARPRGATNEKLFF,TGCAGTGCTAGACCCCGCGGGGCAACTAATGAAAAACTGTTTTTT
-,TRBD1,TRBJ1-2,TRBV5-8,CASSEDRGYGYTF,TGTGCCAGCAGCGAGGACAGGGGGTATGGCTACACCTTC
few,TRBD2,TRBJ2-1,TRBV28,CASSFSRLAGGKAGNEQFF,TGTGCCAGCAGTTTTTCGAGACTAGCGGGAGGGAAAGCGGGCAATGAGCAGTTCTTC
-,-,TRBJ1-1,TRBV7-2,CASSLDYGSTEAFF,TGTGCCAGCAGCTTAGATTACGGGAGCACTGAAGCTTTCTTT
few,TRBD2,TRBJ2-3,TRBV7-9,CASSPSGRASDTQYF,TGTGCCAGCAGTCCGAGCGGGAGGGCATCGGATACGCAGTATTTT
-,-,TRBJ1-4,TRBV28,CAIGSGKTEKLFF,TGTGCCATAGGATCAGGGAAAACTGAAAAACTGTTTTTT
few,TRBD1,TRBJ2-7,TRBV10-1,CASSRAGTGVHEQYF,TGCGCCAGCAGTCGCGCGGGGACAGGAGTCCACGAGCAGTACTTC
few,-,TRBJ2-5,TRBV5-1,CASSLARGVTETQYF,TGCGCCAGCAGCTTGGCCAGGGGAGTCACAGAGACCCAGTACTTC
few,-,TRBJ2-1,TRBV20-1,CSARDRGTGGNEQFF,TGCAGTGCTAGAGATCGGGGGACTGGCGGGAATGAGCAGTTCTTC
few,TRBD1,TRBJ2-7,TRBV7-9,CASSRDSRMGEQYF,TGTGCCAGCAGCCGGGACAGCCGGATGGGAGAGCAGTACTTC
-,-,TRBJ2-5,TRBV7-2,CASSPGGPYQETQYF,TGTGCCAGCAGTCCAGGGGGGCCCTACCAAGAGACCCAGTACTTC
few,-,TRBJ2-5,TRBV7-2,CASSLATGRYQETQYF,TGTGCCAGCAGCTTAGCAACTGGACGATATCAAGAGACCCAGTACTTC
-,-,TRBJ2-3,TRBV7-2,CASSLGGYTQYF,TGTGCCAGCAGCTTAGGGGGTTATACGCAGTATTTT
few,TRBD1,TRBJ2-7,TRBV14,CASSLRDRAHEQYF,TGTGCCAGCAGCCTCCGGGACAGGGCGCACGAGCAGTACTTC
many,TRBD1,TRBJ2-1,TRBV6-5,CASSYGTGYNEQFF,TGTGCCAGCAGTTACGGGACAGGATACAATGAGCAGTTCTTC
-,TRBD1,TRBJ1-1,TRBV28,CASSPAGTGFFQAFF,TGTGCCAGCAGTCCTGCGGGGACAGGGTTTTTTCAAGCCTTCTTT
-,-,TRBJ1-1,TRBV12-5,CASGLMNTEAFF,TGTGCTAGTGGTTTGATGAACACTGAAGCTTTCTTT
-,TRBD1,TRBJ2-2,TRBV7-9,CASSHGRQGAGELFF,TGTGCCAGCAGCCACGGGAGACAGGGGGCCGGGGAGCTGTTTTTT
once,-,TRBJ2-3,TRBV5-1,CASSSLGTQYF,TGCGCCAGCAGCTCCCTGGGTACGCAGTATTTT
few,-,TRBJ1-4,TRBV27,CASSLWPGDEKLFF,TGTGCCAGCAGTTTATGGCCAGGAGATGAAAAACTGTTTTTT
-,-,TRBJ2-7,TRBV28,CASSTGTFYEQYF,TGTGCCAGCAGTACCGGGACATTTTACGAGCAGTACTTC
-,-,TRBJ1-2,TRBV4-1,CASSPAPENYGYTF,TGCGCCAGCAGCCCGGCACCGGAGAACTATGGCTACACCTTC
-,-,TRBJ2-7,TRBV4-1,CASSRPGISYEQYF,TGCGCCAGCAGCCGACCCGGGATCTCCTACGAGCAGTACTTC
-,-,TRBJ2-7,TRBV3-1,CASGQVTGEQYF,TGTGCCAGCGGCCAAGTAACGGGCGAGCAGTACTTC
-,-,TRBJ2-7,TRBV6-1,CASSEWRDYYEQYF,TGTGCCAGCAGTGAGTGGCGGGATTACTACGAGCAGTACTTC
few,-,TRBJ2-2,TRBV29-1,CSPPRNTGELFF,TGCAGCCCACCCAGAAACACCGGGGAGCTGTTTTTT
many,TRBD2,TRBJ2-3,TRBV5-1,CASSAIGLAAPTDTQYF,TGCGCCAGCAGCGCCATTGGACTAGCGGCCCCCACGGATACGCAGTATTTT
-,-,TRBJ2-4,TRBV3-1,CASSQDGWRGSDIQYF,TGTGCCAGCAGCCAAGATGGGTGGAGGGGATCGGACATTCAGTACTTC
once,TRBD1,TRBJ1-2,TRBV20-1,CSARLGPGGGVGYTF,TGCAGTGCCCGCCTAGGGCCAGGAGGGGGCGTTGGCTACACCTTC
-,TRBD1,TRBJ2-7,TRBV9,CACSVREGAGEQCF,TGTGCCTGCAGCGTAAGAGAGGGGGCAGGAGAGCAGTGCTTC
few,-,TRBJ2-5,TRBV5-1,CASSYQIDETQYF,TGCGCCAGCAGCTACCAGATCGACGAGACCCAGTACTTC
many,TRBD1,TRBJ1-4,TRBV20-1,CSARDSQYRGGEKLFF,TGCAGTGCTAGAGACAGCCAATACAGGGGTGGTGAAAAACTGTTTTTT
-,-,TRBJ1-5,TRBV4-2,CASSQDRGGKQPQHF,TGTGCCAGCAGCCAAGACAGGGGAGGTAAGCAGCCCCAGCATTTT
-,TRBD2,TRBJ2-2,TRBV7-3,CASSIAGGTGELFF,TGTGCCAGCAGCATAGCGGGAGGCACCGGGGAGCTGTTTTTT
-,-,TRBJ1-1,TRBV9,CASSENSRGTEAFF,TGTGCCAGCAGCGAAAATTCCAGGGGCACTGAAGCTTTCTTT
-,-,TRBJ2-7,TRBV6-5,CASSYSYGTTPSEQYF,TGTGCCAGCAGTTACTCGTATGGGACAACCCCCTCCGAGCAGTACTTC
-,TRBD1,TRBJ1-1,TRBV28,CASSLTGNILEAFF,TGTGCCAGCAGCCTGACAGGGAACATTCTTGAAGCTTTCTTT
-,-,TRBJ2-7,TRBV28,CASSLAARYYEQYF,TGTGCCAGCAGTTTAGCGGCTAGGTACTACGAGCAGTACTTC
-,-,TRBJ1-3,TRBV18,CASSGEHSSGNTIYF,TGTGCCAGCTCGGGAGAACATAGCTCTGGAAACACCATATATTTT